The 20 T cell receptor beta chains in this list originate from one sample, sequenced in a study of T cell repertoires in cytomegalovirus infection. TCRdb called the reads again in MiXCR, with one record for every CDR3 protein. In the table there are about 52,000 distinct CDR3 sequences, around 20% of which are singletons. For these receptors, no antigen is known. Source: CD8+ T cells from cultured PBMCs, taken from culture after CMV antigen stimulation. The receptors were sampled from a human donor in good health (CMV status not recorded). Some clones in this sample may be carry-over from other donors' samples.

This clonotype was seen more than once but under ten times. This chain links TRBV11-2 with TRBJ2-7; no firm D call. Trimming cost V 5 bases and J 7 bases, with 9 bases left between them. The germline CDR1 and CDR2 sequences are SGHAT and FQNNGV. This CDR3 is built from 11 residues. CDR3 nucleotides: TGTGCCAGCAGCGAATTGAGAGAGCAGTACTTC. It translates to CASSELREQYF.

The sample holds a few counts of this clonotype. This rearrangement joins TRBV27 to TRBJ2-4; the D is unclear. Germline V gene sequence: CDR1 MNHEY, CDR2 SMNVEV (reference sequence). V was clipped by 8 bases and J by 4 bases, with 24 bases between them. The CDR3 has 17 amino acids. CDR3 region: CASQKNPTLSPKNIQYF. In DNA form, the CDR3 reads TGTGCCAGCCAGAAGAATCCTACACTTTCCCCTAAAAACATTCAGTACTTC.

J is TRBJ1-5 and V is TRBV7-6, with D perhaps matching TRBD1 (6 bases). In germline, CDR1 is SGHVS, CDR2 FNYEAQ. CDR3 length: 15 residues. V was trimmed by 5 bases and J by 3 bases, leaving 14 bases between them. This CDR3 is CASSPLTGYNQPQHF. The CDR3 nucleotides read TGTGCCAGCAGCCCCCTGACAGGATACAATCAGCCCCAGCATTTT.

This clonotype has only a few counts. The V gene is TRBV4-3, the J gene TRBJ2-1; TRBD2 aligns across 10 bases. Germline V gene sequence: CDR1 LGHNA, CDR2 YSLEER. J was trimmed by 10 bases and V by 1 base; bases with no gene match: 7. The CDR3 runs 15 residues. Here the CDR3 DNA reads TGCGCCAGCAGCCAAGTAGGGCTAGCGGGAGACGAGCAGTTCTTC. Translating it yields CASSQVGLAGDEQFF.

This chain connects TRBV5-4 to TRBJ2-7; 9 bases match TRBD1. Germline loops: CDR1 SGHNT, CDR2 YYREEE (reference sequence). Losses at the gene ends were 4 bases for V and 3 bases for J; bases not matched to a gene: 8. The CDR3 length is 15 residues. The CDR3 reads CASSQRTGVDYEQYF. DNA for the CDR3: TGTGCCAGCAGCCAGAGGACAGGGGTGGACTACGAGCAGTACTTC.

This clonotype was seen more than once but under ten times. This chain connects TRBV6-8 to TRBJ2-3, with D perhaps TRBD2 (5 bases). V was cut by 6 bases and J by 3 bases, with 19 bases left in between. CDR1 is MNHGY, CDR2 SAAAGT, per germline. This CDR3 comprises 16 residues. The CDR3 sequence: CASSTGLSRLTDTQYF. The CDR3 nucleotides are TGTGCCAGCAGCACCGGACTTAGCCGATTGACAGATACGCAGTATTTT.

This clonotype came up a few times. This CDR3 reads CAISEPQSRDRYNEQFF. As DNA, the CDR3 is TGTGCCATCAGTGAGCCACAAAGTCGGGACAGGTACAATGAGCAGTTCTTC. The chain uses TRBV10-3 and TRBJ2-1; TRBD1 matches 8 bases. J lost 4 bases, V lost 2 bases, and 10 bases had no gene match. There are 17 residues in the CDR3. Germline V gene lookup returns CDR1 ENHRY and CDR2 SYGVKD.

V is TRBV5-4 and J is TRBJ2-2, with a possible D match to TRBD2 (6 bases). The CDR3 covers 17 residues. V gave up 0 bases and J gave up 1 base, with 13 bases separating them. Germline CDR1 SGHNT, CDR2 YYREEE (reference sequence). The CDR3 here is CASSLELASENTGELFF. DNA of the CDR3: TGTGCCAGCAGCTTGGAACTGGCTAGCGAGAACACCGGGGAGCTGTTTTTT.

This sequence joins TRBV7-8 and TRBJ1-1, with D perhaps matching TRBD1 (6 bases). Between the trimmed V and J ends, which lost 1 base and 5 bases, there was a span of 11 bases. The CDR3 loop spans 14 amino acids. CDR1 and CDR2 from the germline V gene are SGHVS and FQNEAQ. The CDR3 protein is CASSLGGGRTEAFF. DNA for the CDR3: TGTGCCAGCAGCTTAGGTGGGGGCAGAACTGAAGCTTTCTTT.

There are a few counts of this clonotype. The rearrangement links TRBV6-2 or TRBV6-3 to TRBJ2-7; the match to TRBD2 covers 11 bases. Losses at the gene ends were 2 bases for V and 4 bases for J; bases not matched to a gene: 4. CDR3 size: 15 residues. Germline V gene lookup returns CDR1 MNHEY and CDR2 SVGEGT. The CDR3 nucleotides read TGTGCCAGCAGTTACGACACTAGCGGGGGTTACGAGCAGTACTTC. Its protein product is CASSYDTSGGYEQYF.

The chain employs TRBV7-8 and TRBJ2-7; 8 positions agree with TRBD2. V trimming: 3 bases; J trimming: 5 bases; junction bases outside the gene matches: 9. The CDR3 has 15 residues. CDR1 SGHVS and CDR2 FQNEAQ come from the germline V gene. CDR3 region: CASSLRRRGDNEQYF. The DNA of the CDR3 is TGTGCCAGCAGCTTGAGACGGCGGGGGGATAACGAGCAGTACTTC.

This clonotype was picked up a small number of times. The genes are TRBV7-2 and TRBJ2-2, with D possibly matching TRBD2 (5 bases). Trimming cost V 4 bases and J 6 bases, with 6 bases left between them. Looked up from germline, CDR1 is SGHTA and CDR2 is FQGNSA. The CDR3 has 12 residues. The CDR3 is CASSYSAGELFF. DNA for the CDR3: TGTGCCAGCAGCTATAGCGCCGGGGAGCTGTTTTTT.

The CDR3 region has the DNA TGTGCCAGCAGCCCCGGGACTAGCGTCTCAGATACGCAGTATTTT. Its protein product is CASSPGTSVSDTQYF. The chain carries TRBV9 and TRBJ2-3, with 10 positions matching TRBD2. This CDR3 is 15 amino acids long. The V segment lost 4 bases and the J segment 4 bases; nucleotides outside the gene matches: 6. Germline V lookup: CDR1 SGDLS, CDR2 YYNGEE.

This chain connects TRBV7-6 to TRBJ2-1; the D is unclear. Germline lookup yields CDR1 SGHVS and CDR2 FNYEAQ. CDR3 length: 15 residues. V dropped 4 bases and J dropped 7 bases, with 17 bases sitting between them. The CDR3 sequence is CASSSSAEAWNEQFF. For the CDR3, the DNA is TGTGCCAGCAGCTCCTCAGCTGAAGCCTGGAATGAGCAGTTCTTC.

This clonotype was counted only a few times. The chain recombines TRBV6-6 with TRBJ1-6, with 7 bases fitting TRBD1. V gave up 3 bases and J gave up 8 bases; unmatched junction bases: 1. CDR3 size: 13 residues. Germline V gene data show CDR1 as MNHNY and CDR2 as SVGAGI (reference sequence). Here the CDR3 DNA reads TGTGCCAGCAGTTATACAGGGGATTCACCCCTCCACTTT. Translated: CASSYTGDSPLHF.

This clonotype was seen at least ten times. This sequence joins TRBV12-3 or TRBV12-4 and TRBJ2-1; D tentatively reads TRBD1 or TRBD2 (5 bases each). The V end lost 5 bases, the J end lost 6 bases, and 17 bases lay between the germline ends. This CDR3 contains 15 residues. The CDR3: CASSVGVGGSNEQFF. CDR3 in DNA: TGTGCCAGCAGTGTCGGGGTTGGGGGATCCAATGAGCAGTTCTTC.

The chain links TRBV7-8 to TRBJ2-2; D tentatively reads TRBD1 or TRBD2 (6 bases each). With 5 bases removed from V and 4 bases from J, the gap between germline ends came to 23 bases. This CDR3 is built from 18 residues. The germline gives CDR1 SGHVS, CDR2 FQNEAQ. The CDR3 sequence: CASSGQRYGSSRTGELFF. The CDR3 DNA follows: TGTGCCAGCAGCGGACAGCGGTACGGGAGTTCGCGCACCGGGGAGCTGTTTTTT.

This sequence joins TRBV28 and TRBJ2-2; D is possibly TRBD2 (6 bases). From germline, CDR1 is MDHEN and CDR2 SYDVKM. V was cut by 7 bases and J by 4 bases, with 13 bases left in between. The CDR3 has 14 amino acids. CDR3 residues: CASTREMVTGELFF. DNA of the CDR3: TGTGCCAGCACTCGGGAGATGGTCACCGGGGAGCTGTTTTTT.

The chain uses TRBV19 and TRBJ1-2; TRBD1 is a possible D gene (5 bases). V was cut by 1 base and J by 8 bases, with 17 bases left in between. The CDR3 is made up of 15 amino acids. Germline V gives CDR1 LNHDA, CDR2 SQIVND (reference sequence). CDR3 region: CASSIGEAGLVGYTF. The CDR3 DNA follows: TGTGCCAGTAGTATAGGGGAAGCGGGACTAGTCGGCTACACCTTC.

This clonotype was seen a few times. The chain links TRBV19 to TRBJ1-5; D is undetermined. V was cut by 0 bases and J by 7 bases, with 13 bases left in between. In germline, CDR1 is LNHDA, CDR2 SQIVND (reference sequence). The CDR3 length is 15 residues. The CDR3 loop is CASSIDSPRAQPQHF. In DNA, the CDR3 is TGTGCCAGTAGTATAGACAGCCCTCGAGCGCAGCCCCAGCATTTT.